This TCR beta chain was observed in a study of T-cell memory formation after mild COVID-19. Study information: TCR clusters largely stayed donor specific. Study-wide points: Contracting CD4+ clones lay largely in CM and EM, with CD8+ ones residing in EMRA.

Researchers used 5'RACE with constant-segment primers to make TCR alpha and TCR beta cDNA libraries that carry sample barcodes and UMIs. One entry per CDR3 protein results from TCRdb running MiXCR on the 5' RACE reads. This sample has about 240,000 distinct CDR3 sequences, with around 10% found just once. In its sample, this clonotype was seen a few times. Its specificity is unknown. This clonotype was obtained from a man aged 18 to 29 who had mild COVID-19 (a few samples of this study predate the infection). Cell type and time point are not known. Sequencing used PBMCs or a T cell subset sorted from them (not recorded which).

DNA for the CDR3: TGCGCCAGCAGCCAAGAATCGGGGGAGACCCAGTACTTC. Protein sequence: CASSQESGETQYF. This chain uses TRBV4-3 with TRBJ2-5; D may be TRBD2 (5 bases). Trimming pared 0 bases from V and 5 bases from J, leaving 7 bases between. This CDR3 comprises 13 residues. The V gene's germline CDR1 is LGHNA and CDR2 YSLEER.